These 30 T cell receptor beta chains share one sample of origin, sequenced in a study of T cell repertoires in cytomegalovirus infection. TCRdb re-analysed the reads in MiXCR, keeping a single row per CDR3 protein. Of roughly 320,000 distinct CDR3 sequences listed, around 10% are singletons. Sequences were obtained from PBMCs. The receptors were sampled from a human donor in good health (CMV status not recorded). Some clones in this sample may be carry-over from other donors' samples.

The CDR3 loop reads CASRATGGPNTEAFF. CDR3 bases: TGTGCCAGCAGAGCGACAGGCGGTCCGAACACTGAAGCTTTCTTT. V usage is TRBV2 and J usage is TRBJ1-1; weak D call: TRBD1 (6 bases). V lost 6 bases to trimming and J lost 1 base, with 15 bases between them. This CDR3 contains 15 residues. Germline lookup yields CDR1 SNHLY and CDR2 FYNNEI.

A few counts support this clonotype. The chain couples TRBV6-8 to TRBJ2-7; a possible D gene is TRBD1 (5 bases). CDR3 size: 14 residues. Trimming shortened V by 6 bases and J by 2 bases, and 14 bases separated the two germline ends. In germline, CDR1 is MNHGY, CDR2 SAAAGT. The CDR3 loop is CASSRLGHPYEQYV. CDR3 DNA: TGTGCCAGCAGCAGGCTTGGACACCCCTACGAGCAGTACGTC.

This clonotype was seen many times. The chain uses TRBV7-8 and TRBJ1-1; D uncertain. Germline V gene sequence: CDR1 SGHVS, CDR2 FQNEAQ. The CDR3 runs to 14 residues. Trimming took 5 bases from V and 10 from J, leaving 20 bases between them. CDR3 loop: CASSPILVGYGAFF. The CDR3 DNA is TGTGCCAGCAGCCCTATCCTTGTGGGTTACGGAGCTTTCTTT.

This clonotype was counted at least ten times. The genes are TRBV14 and TRBJ1-1, with D possibly being TRBD1 (5 bases). Germline CDR1 SGHDN, CDR2 FVKESK. Trimming took 0 bases from V and 0 from J, leaving 11 bases between them. The CDR3 spans 16 residues. CDR3 protein: CASSQDWGGMNTEAFF. The CDR3 nucleotides read TGTGCCAGCAGCCAAGATTGGGGCGGTATGAACACTGAAGCTTTCTTT.

V and J are TRBV20-1 and TRBJ2-5; 7 nucleotides match TRBD1. The CDR3 covers 14 residues. V lost 6 bases, J lost 4 bases, and 11 bases stayed unmatched. CDR1 is DFQATT and CDR2 is SNEGSKA in the germline V gene (reference sequence). The CDR3 loop reads CSAKRGLAPETQYF. CDR3 nucleotide sequence: TGCAGTGCCAAAAGGGGGCTAGCACCAGAGACCCAGTACTTC.

This clonotype has a handful of counts. The V gene is TRBV5-1, the J gene TRBJ2-1; 10 bases fit TRBD1. The CDR3 sequence is 16 residues long. J gave up 6 bases and V 4 bases, and 10 bases lay outside the gene matches. The germline V gene encodes CDR1 SGHRS and CDR2 YFSETQ. For the CDR3, the DNA is TGCGCCAGCAGCGACAGGGACAGGGGCCCATCCAATGAGCAGTTCTTC. It specifies CASSDRDRGPSNEQFF.

This clonotype was seen only a few times. The chain links TRBV28 to TRBJ2-7; the D gene could be TRBD1 or TRBD2 (6 bases each). The CDR3 totals 11 residues. Per the germline V gene, CDR1 is MDHEN and CDR2 is SYDVKM. The V end lost 9 bases, the J end lost 6 bases, and 12 bases lay between the germline ends. CDR3: CASPGGCEQYF. The CDR3 region has the DNA TGTGCCAGTCCCGGGGGCTGCGAGCAGTACTTC.

This clonotype appeared many times. This chain connects TRBV6-2 or TRBV6-3 to TRBJ2-1; TRBD2 matches at 12 bases. Germline V CDR1 and CDR2: MNHEY, SVGEGT. The V segment lost 6 bases and the J segment 3 bases; nucleotides outside the gene matches: 6. The CDR3 runs 16 residues. CDR3 DNA: TGTGCCAGCAGGGGTGGACTAGCGGGGCGCTACAATGAGCAGTTCTTC. Its translation is CASRGGLAGRYNEQFF.

Many counts were recorded for this clonotype. The V gene is TRBV28, the J gene TRBJ1-5; D is unresolved. The germline gives CDR1 MDHEN, CDR2 SYDVKM. Trimming took 2 bases from V and 2 from J, leaving 7 bases between them. CDR3 size: 14 residues. Written as DNA, the CDR3 is TGTGCCAGCAGTTTAGATATTCGCAATCAGCCCCAGCATTTT. Protein product: CASSLDIRNQPQHF.

This clonotype was counted ten times or more. J is TRBJ1-1 and V is TRBV20-1; 8 bases map to TRBD1. J lost 1 base, V lost 1 base, and 2 bases had no gene match. The germline V gene has CDR1 DFQATT and CDR2 SNEGSKA (reference sequence). The CDR3 spans 14 residues. CDR3 loop: CSARGGQGNTEAFF. The CDR3 nucleotides are TGCAGTGCTAGAGGCGGACAGGGGAACACTGAAGCTTTCTTT.

This clonotype appeared many times. The chain couples TRBV7-2 to TRBJ2-5; TRBD2 agrees at 10 bases. Germline V gene sequence: CDR1 SGHTA, CDR2 FQGNSA. CDR3 size: 15 residues. Germline trimming cut 2 bases from V and 5 bases from J; bases unmatched to any gene: 5. This chain's CDR3 is CASSLSSGGFETQYF. The CDR3 DNA reads TGTGCCAGCAGCTTATCTAGCGGGGGTTTCGAGACCCAGTACTTC.

This clonotype has a handful of counts. V and J are TRBV18 and TRBJ1-5, with 7 positions matching TRBD1. Germline values: CDR1 KGHSH, CDR2 LQKENI. V lost 6 bases to trimming and J lost 2 bases; unmatched junction nucleotides: 7. This CDR3 is 15 amino acids long. The DNA of the CDR3 is TGTGCCAGCTCGCAGGGGGAGGGGGGCAATCAGCCCCAGCATTTT. This translates into CASSQGEGGNQPQHF.

The table lists this clonotype with many counts. This sequence joins TRBV6-6 and TRBJ2-7, with D perhaps matching TRBD1 or TRBD2 (5 bases each). V was shortened by 1 base and J by 5 bases, with 6 bases between the two germline ends. CDR1 and CDR2 (germline): MNHNY, SVGAGI (reference sequence). The CDR3 length is 12 residues. The CDR3 DNA follows: TGTGCCAGCAGTTACTTGGGGGACGAGCAGTACGTC. The encoded protein is CASSYLGDEQYV.

This clonotype was picked up many times. The V and J genes are TRBV6-1 and TRBJ1-6, with 7 bases lining up with TRBD1. Germline-derived CDR1 and CDR2 are MNHNS and SASEGT. J gave up 5 bases and V 10 bases, and 20 bases lay outside the gene matches. The CDR3 contains 18 residues. The CDR3 loop reads CATQDSLQGPYNNSPLHF. CDR3 DNA: TGTGCCACCCAAGATTCTCTACAGGGGCCTTACAATAATTCACCCCTCCACTTT.

This clonotype was recorded many times. The V call is TRBV7-9, the J call TRBJ1-3; 9 bases are a match to TRBD1. V lost 2 bases and J lost 0; bases outside the gene matches: 11. The CDR3 is 19 residues long. Looked up from germline, CDR1 is SEHNR and CDR2 is FQNEAQ (reference sequence). CDR3 protein: CASSLWDRDAINSGNTIYF. The CDR3 DNA is TGTGCCAGCAGCTTATGGGACAGGGACGCTATAAACTCTGGAAACACCATATATTTT.

This clonotype was observed many times. J is TRBJ2-2 and V is TRBV19, with TRBD2 matching over 7 bases. The CDR3 sequence is 15 residues long. V lost 3 bases, J lost 1 base, and 2 bases stayed unmatched. The germline V gene encodes CDR1 LNHDA and CDR2 SQIVND (reference sequence). The CDR3 reads CASSIGGVNTGELFF. As DNA, the CDR3 is TGTGCCAGTAGTATTGGGGGGGTGAACACCGGGGAGCTGTTTTTT.

The rearrangement joins TRBV19 to TRBJ2-6, with D uncertain. Germline lookup yields CDR1 LNHDA and CDR2 SQIVND (reference sequence). V was pared by 1 base and J by 13 bases, with 17 bases between. The CDR3 covers 15 residues. The CDR3 sequence: CASSIGGRPSVVLTF. The CDR3, as DNA: TGTGCCAGTAGTATAGGTGGAAGGCCTTCGGTTGTCCTGACTTTC.

V is TRBV7-9 and J is TRBJ2-3; D is uncertain. Looked up from germline, CDR1 is SEHNR and CDR2 is FQNEAQ (reference sequence). Trimming took off 4 bases at V and 5 bases at J, with 16 bases between the two ends. The CDR3 totals 15 residues. The CDR3 DNA reads TGTGCCAGCAGCTCCCCGGGTACCAAGGGAGATACGCAGTATTTT. It translates to CASSSPGTKGDTQYF.

This clonotype was counted at least ten times. V usage is TRBV28 and J usage is TRBJ2-7, with D perhaps matching TRBD1 (6 bases). The CDR3 loop spans 14 amino acids. Trimming stripped 5 bases from V and 3 bases from J, with 14 bases between. CDR1 is MDHEN, CDR2 SYDVKM, per germline. CDR3 residues: CASSPQDSLYEQYV. The CDR3 bases are TGTGCCAGCAGTCCACAGGACAGTCTCTACGAGCAGTACGTC.

This clonotype showed up many times. The chain has TRBV7-9 and TRBJ2-5; a weak D match, TRBD1 (5 bases). CDR3 length: 15 amino acids. The germline CDR1 and CDR2 sequences are SEHNR and FQNEAQ (reference sequence). V lost 4 bases to trimming and J lost 2 bases, with 14 bases between them. CDR3 nucleotide sequence: TGTGCCAGCAGCTCAAGAGGTCCAGGGCAAGAGACCCAGTACTTC. Translated, it gives CASSSRGPGQETQYF.

V usage is TRBV5-1 and J usage is TRBJ1-2; weak D call: TRBD1 (5 bases). CDR1 and CDR2 from the germline V gene are SGHRS and YFSETQ. V was clipped by 4 bases and J by 6 bases, with 22 bases between them. The CDR3 runs 16 residues. CDR3 in amino acids: CASSPLAAGSINGYTF. CDR3 coding DNA: TGCGCCAGCAGCCCGCTTGCGGCAGGGAGCATCAATGGCTACACCTTC.

This clonotype was counted many times. The chain is built from TRBV20-1 and TRBJ2-4, with 9 bases aligning to TRBD2. The germline V gene encodes CDR1 DFQATT and CDR2 SNEGSKA (reference sequence). CDR3 length equals 15 residues. The junction had 13 bases not matched to a gene; V was cut back by 7 bases and J by 6 bases. Here the CDR3 reads CSVRRGERGANIQYF. DNA for the CDR3: TGCAGTGTGCGGAGAGGGGAGCGGGGGGCAAACATTCAGTACTTC.

This clonotype was seen only a few times. V usage is TRBV24-1 and J usage is TRBJ2-1; possibly TRBD1 for D (5 bases). V dropped 3 bases and J dropped 3 bases, with 17 bases sitting between them. CDR1 is KGHDR and CDR2 is SFDVKD in the germline V gene. The CDR3 runs 17 residues. The CDR3: CATSDPSAGSLYNEQFF. CDR3 nucleotide sequence: TGTGCCACCAGTGATCCCTCAGCAGGGTCCCTCTACAATGAGCAGTTCTTC.

This clonotype was seen at least ten times. CDR3 sequence: CASSGDRGLGETQYF. The CDR3 DNA reads TGTGCCAGCAGCGGGGACAGGGGGCTCGGGGAGACCCAGTACTTC. The chain carries TRBV7-9 and TRBJ2-5, with TRBD1 identical over 12 bases. V shed 5 bases, J shed 5 bases, and the junction held 6 bases outside the gene matches. The CDR3 is 15 amino acids. CDR1 is SEHNR, CDR2 FQNEAQ, per germline (reference sequence).

This clonotype was seen many times. The chain's CDR3 is CASYPLAGGYNEQFF. The CDR3 DNA reads as TGTGCCAGCTACCCTCTAGCGGGGGGGTACAATGAGCAGTTCTTC. The chain links TRBV27 to TRBJ2-1; TRBD2 matches at 12 bases. Trimming cost V 8 bases and J 4 bases; bases outside gene matches: 6. CDR3 size: 15 residues. The V gene's germline CDR1 is MNHEY and CDR2 SMNVEV (reference sequence).

This clonotype was detected many times. V and J are TRBV2 and TRBJ2-1; TRBD1 matches 7 bases. CDR3 length: 14 amino acids. The germline CDR1 and CDR2 sequences are SNHLY and FYNNEI. The trim removed 8 bases at V and 6 bases at J, leaving 10 bases unmatched. The CDR3 reads CASAQTGFGNEQFF. The DNA for the CDR3 is TGTGCCAGCGCTCAGACAGGGTTCGGCAATGAGCAGTTCTTC.

There are many counts of this clonotype. V and J are TRBV12-3 or TRBV12-4 and TRBJ2-2; 9 positions match TRBD1. CDR3 size: 15 residues. The ends lost 5 bases at V and 4 bases at J; junction bases unmatched: 5. This CDR3 reads CASSTGTGSTGELFF. CDR3 nucleotide sequence: TGTGCCAGCAGTACCGGGACAGGGAGCACCGGGGAGCTGTTTTTT.

This clonotype was recorded at least ten times. The rearrangement joins TRBV12-3 or TRBV12-4 to TRBJ2-1, with 8 positions matching TRBD2. With V trimmed by 1 base and J by 2 bases, 7 bases remained unmatched. This CDR3 has 17 residues. The CDR3 nucleotides read TGTGCCAGCAGTTTAGGCAGACTAGCGACGACCTACAATGAGCAGTTCTTC. Translated, it gives CASSLGRLATTYNEQFF.

This clonotype was counted ten times or more. The V and J genes are TRBV6-2 or TRBV6-3 and TRBJ2-3; D gene ambiguous. Trimming left V 2 bases short and J 6 bases short, with 21 bases between. This CDR3 spans 17 amino acids. Germline V gives CDR1 MNHEY, CDR2 SVGEGT. For the CDR3, the DNA is TGTGCCAGCAGTTACGTGGATGGCTCCCTCCCCCGGGATACGCAGTATTTT. This codes for CASSYVDGSLPRDTQYF.

Only a few counts were recorded for this clonotype. This sequence joins TRBV20-1 and TRBJ2-2; D not certain. Between the trimmed V and J ends, which lost 0 bases and 5 bases, there was a span of 10 bases. The V gene's germline CDR1 is DFQATT and CDR2 SNEGSKA (reference sequence). The CDR3 loop spans 14 amino acids. The CDR3 loop reads CSARDSLGTGELFF. The CDR3 DNA is TGCAGTGCTAGAGATAGCCTTGGGACCGGGGAGCTGTTTTTT.